A single sample is the source of the 16 T cell receptor beta chains below, sequenced in a study of patients and donors after allogeneic stem cell transplantation. TCRdb recomputed calls from the RT-PCR reads with MiXCR, one row per CDR3 protein. Of roughly 880,000 distinct CDR3 sequences in the sample, about a sixth are singletons; the top ten hold under 6.5%. The sample was blood, either unsorted or a sorted T cell fraction (not recorded which). These receptors were taken from a human donor who was either an allogeneic HSCT recipient or a stem cell or donor lymphocyte infusion donor (not recorded which). It is not recorded whose cells these are; they may come from a transplant donor.

The gene calls are TRBV2 and TRBJ2-5, with D possibly TRBD1 on 5 matching bases. CDR3 length: 15 amino acids. From germline, CDR1 is SNHLY and CDR2 FYNNEI. With 4 bases removed from V and 1 base from J, the gap between germline ends came to 13 bases. The CDR3 nucleotides read TGTGCCAGCAGTGCCCAGGGCAGATTCCAAGAGACCCAGTACTTC. Amino acid sequence: CASSAQGRFQETQYF.

The chain is built from TRBV11-1 and TRBJ2-7, with 7 bases that match TRBD1. The CDR3 totals 19 residues. The trim removed 2 bases at V and 2 bases at J, leaving 18 bases unmatched. CDR1 SGHAT and CDR2 FQDESV come from the germline V gene (reference sequence). The CDR3 bases are TGTGCCAGCAGCTTACTCTTGAGACAGGGAGACCCTCGGACCTACGAGCAGTACTTC. It is translated as CASSLLLRQGDPRTYEQYF.

The chain couples TRBV5-4 to TRBJ2-7; D is undetermined. Germline assignment: CDR1 SGHNT and CDR2 YYREEE (reference sequence). The V end lost 4 bases, the J end lost 3 bases, and 11 bases lay between the germline ends. The CDR3 is 13 residues long. DNA for the CDR3: TGTGCCAGCAGCCGTATCCCCGGCTACGAGCAGTACTTC. Protein product: CASSRIPGYEQYF.

The rearrangement joins TRBV6-1 to TRBJ1-1, with D unresolved. The CDR3 is 13 residues long. The V gene's germline CDR1 is MNHNS and CDR2 SASEGT. Trimming cost V 7 bases and J 0 bases, with 9 bases left between them. CDR3 sequence: CASNRALNTEAFF. The CDR3 nucleotides read TGTGCCAGCAATCGGGCTTTGAACACTGAAGCTTTCTTT.

This clonotype was observed a handful of times. V and J are TRBV4-2 and TRBJ1-5; possible D gene TRBD1, 5 bases. The CDR3 is 15 residues long. V shed 1 base and J shed 6 bases, with 13 bases lying between them. Germline V gene lookup returns CDR1 LGHNA and CDR2 YNFKEQ. In DNA, the CDR3 is TGTGCCAGCAGCCAAGGTTTGGGGGAGGGTCAGCCCCAGCATTTT. This sequence encodes CASSQGLGEGQPQHF.

The chain recombines TRBV6-6 with TRBJ2-3; D gene uncertain. Germline V gene sequence: CDR1 MNHNY, CDR2 SVGAGI (reference sequence). The CDR3 runs 12 residues. Trimming cost V 5 bases and J 6 bases, with 9 bases left between them. The CDR3 spells CASSQFADTQYF. The CDR3 bases are TGTGCCAGCAGTCAATTCGCGGATACGCAGTATTTT.

A few counts support this clonotype. V and J are TRBV20-1 and TRBJ1-3; D gene ambiguous. Trimming removed 5 bases from V and 8 bases from J, with 13 bases in between. The CDR3 extends over 12 amino acids. Germline-derived CDR1 and CDR2 are DFQATT and SNEGSKA (reference sequence). The CDR3 sequence: CSAVRTADTIYF. The CDR3 coding sequence is TGCAGTGCTGTGAGGACGGCAGACACCATATATTTT.

This clonotype was detected only a few times. The chain carries TRBV7-9 and TRBJ1-2; 7 bases agree with TRBD1. The ends lost 1 base at V and 6 bases at J; junction bases unmatched: 14. The CDR3 contains 17 residues. CDR1 is SEHNR and CDR2 is FQNEAQ in the germline V gene (reference sequence). The CDR3 loop reads CASSLDPTGEQGNGYTF. The CDR3 nucleotides are TGTGCCAGCAGCTTAGACCCAACAGGGGAGCAGGGGAATGGCTACACCTTC.

The genes are TRBV4-3 and TRBJ1-5; D is unresolved. V shed 1 base and J shed 3 bases, with 19 bases lying between them. The CDR3 loop spans 18 amino acids. From germline, CDR1 is LGHNA and CDR2 YSLEER. This chain's CDR3 is CASSQARVGGRLNQPQHF. The CDR3, as DNA: TGCGCCAGCAGCCAAGCACGGGTCGGCGGACGACTCAATCAGCCCCAGCATTTT.

This clonotype was seen ten or more times. This chain uses TRBV12-3 or TRBV12-4 with TRBJ2-1; TRBD1 matches at 9 bases. The CDR3 extends over 16 amino acids. V shed 5 bases and J 8 bases; nucleotides not matched to a gene: 13. CDR3 sequence: CASSRSGTGLKDEQFF. The CDR3, as DNA: TGTGCCAGCAGTCGTTCCGGGACAGGGCTTAAAGATGAGCAGTTCTTC.

This clonotype has more than one count but fewer than ten. The chain recombines TRBV20-1 with TRBJ2-1; 13 nucleotides align to TRBD2. The V gene's germline CDR1 is DFQATT and CDR2 SNEGSKA (reference sequence). After removal of 1 base from V and 7 bases from J, the junction contained 7 bases not matched to a gene. The CDR3 is 16 amino acids. The CDR3: CSARVLAGGPGNEQFF. Written as DNA, the CDR3 is TGCAGTGCTAGAGTACTAGCGGGGGGGCCGGGGAATGAGCAGTTCTTC.

Only one count was recorded for this clonotype. This chain links TRBV20-1 with TRBJ2-7, with D possibly called TRBD1 or TRBD2 (5 bases each). Germline CDR1 is DFQATT and CDR2 is SNEGSKA (reference sequence). The germline V and J ends were trimmed by 3 bases and 5 bases, with 23 bases remaining between them. The CDR3 runs to 16 residues. The CDR3 DNA sequence: TGCAGTGCTAGGGGGCCCGGGACCCCGGGCGCACACGAGCAGTACTTC. This encodes CSARGPGTPGAHEQYF.

V gene TRBV6-2 or TRBV6-3 combines with J gene TRBJ2-5; tentative D call: TRBD1 (6 bases). V was shortened by 7 bases and J by 4 bases, with 16 bases between the two germline ends. The germline V gene encodes CDR1 MNHEY and CDR2 SVGEGT. The CDR3 extends over 14 amino acids. DNA for the CDR3: TGTGCCAGCACCCACACAGGGATCGGAGAGACCCAGTACTTC. Amino acids: CASTHTGIGETQYF.

This clonotype was counted between two and nine times. V usage is TRBV4-2 and J usage is TRBJ2-4; a weak D match, TRBD2 (5 bases). Germline values: CDR1 LGHNA, CDR2 YNFKEQ. The CDR3 length is 14 residues. Trimming left V 0 bases short and J 2 bases short, with 5 bases between. The CDR3, as DNA: TGTGCCAGCAGCCAAGACGGGACCAAAAACATTCAGTACTTC. It codes for CASSQDGTKNIQYF.

The rearrangement uses TRBV6-5 and TRBJ2-4; D call uncertain. Germline V lookup: CDR1 MNHEY, CDR2 SVGAGI. This CDR3 has 11 amino acids. V gave up 8 bases and J gave up 8 bases, with 10 bases separating them. CDR3 region: CASGQSDIQYF. The CDR3 DNA sequence: TGTGCCAGCGGCCAAAGTGACATTCAGTACTTC.

There are a few counts of this clonotype. The rearrangement links TRBV27 to TRBJ1-2, with TRBD1 matching 9 bases. The germline V gene encodes CDR1 MNHEY and CDR2 SMNVEV (reference sequence). V lost 6 bases to trimming and J lost 8 bases; unmatched junction nucleotides: 10. The CDR3 is 14 residues long. The CDR3 nucleotides are TGTGCCAGCAGCCTCACAGGGGGCCGTAGAGGCTACACCTTC. Protein product: CASSLTGGRRGYTF.